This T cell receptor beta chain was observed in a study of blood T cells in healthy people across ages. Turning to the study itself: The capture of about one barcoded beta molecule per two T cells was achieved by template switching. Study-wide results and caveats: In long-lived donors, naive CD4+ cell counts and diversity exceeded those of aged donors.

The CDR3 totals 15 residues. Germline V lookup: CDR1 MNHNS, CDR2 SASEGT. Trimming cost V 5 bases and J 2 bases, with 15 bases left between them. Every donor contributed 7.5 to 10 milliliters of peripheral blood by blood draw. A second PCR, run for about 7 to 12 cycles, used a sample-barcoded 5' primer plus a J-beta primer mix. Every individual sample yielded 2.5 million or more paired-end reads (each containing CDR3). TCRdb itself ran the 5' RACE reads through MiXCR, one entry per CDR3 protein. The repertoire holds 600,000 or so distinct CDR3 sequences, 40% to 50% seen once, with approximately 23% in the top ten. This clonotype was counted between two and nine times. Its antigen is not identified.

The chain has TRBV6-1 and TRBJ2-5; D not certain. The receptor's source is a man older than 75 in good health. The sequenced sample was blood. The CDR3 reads CASSLFINRQETQYF. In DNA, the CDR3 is TGTGCCAGCAGTCTTTTTATAAACCGACAAGAGACCCAGTACTTC.